The rows below give T cell receptor beta chains drawn from one sample of a study of Graves' ophthalmopathy and Graves' hyperthyroidism. TCRdb fed the multiplex PCR reads into MiXCR, producing one record per CDR3 protein. The data contain 400,000 to 500,000 distinct CDR3 sequences, roughly 21% of them seen just once; the ten biggest clones take up under 3.5%. Sequencing was carried out using peripheral blood. All receptors come from a young woman with stable Graves' hyperthyroidism. Each CDR3 is given with its conserved first and last residue. The D gene is left open where the match is weak. Some rows mark clone size as missing; the rest say once, few, many or name a class of expanded clone.

v_gene	abundance	d_gene	j_gene	CDR3aa	CDR3nt
TRBV15	many	-	TRBJ2-5	CATSRDNDPGETQYF	TGTGCCACCAGCAGAGATAACGACCCCGGGGAGACCCAGTACTTC
TRBV6-1	many	TRBD1	TRBJ1-2	CASSQAKDRGDYGYTF	TGTGCCAGCAGTCAAGCAAAGGACAGGGGTGACTATGGCTACACCTTC
TRBV12-3/TRBV12-4	many	-	TRBJ1-1	CASRVTGNTEAFF	TGTGCCAGCAGGGTTACAGGGAACACTGAAGCTTTCTTT
TRBV4-1	many	-	TRBJ2-2	CASSQANLLYTGELFF	TGCGCCAGCAGCCAAGCTAATCTCCTTTACACCGGGGAGCTGTTTTTT
TRBV30	-	-	TRBJ1-6	CAWSVRYYNSPLHF	TGTGCCTGGAGTGTACGGTACTATAATTCACCCCTCCACTTT
TRBV29-1	many	TRBD1	TRBJ1-1	CSVARTGGSTEAFF	TGCAGCGTTGCTAGGACAGGGGGCAGTACTGAAGCTTTCTTT
TRBV29-1	many	-	TRBJ1-1	CSVDIGAEAFF	TGCAGCGTGGATATAGGAGCTGAAGCTTTCTTT
TRBV29-1	-	-	TRBJ1-1	CSVVRGEAFF	TGCAGCGTTGTTCGGGGTGAAGCTTTCTTT
TRBV6-1	many	-	TRBJ1-1	CASSGHQWNTEAFF	TGTGCCAGCAGTGGACACCAATGGAACACTGAAGCTTTCTTT
TRBV5-6	few	-	TRBJ2-5	CASSSGGQAAWETQYF	TGTGCCAGCAGCTCAGGAGGACAAGCAGCGTGGGAGACCCAGTACTTC
TRBV30	many	TRBD1	TRBJ2-7	CAWDLRDRGSYEQYF	TGTGCCTGGGACCTCCGGGACAGGGGCTCCTACGAGCAGTACTTC
TRBV6-5	many	-	TRBJ1-1	CASKLGVATEAFF	TGTGCCAGCAAACTAGGGGTGGCCACTGAAGCTTTCTTT
TRBV6-1	many	-	TRBJ2-2	CASSPLGGSTGELFF	TGTGCCAGCAGTCCCCTTGGGGGCTCCACCGGGGAGCTGTTTTTT
TRBV5-1	-	-	TRBJ2-3	CASRSVPGGLDTQYF	TGCGCCAGCAGATCAGTTCCCGGGGGTTTAGATACGCAGTATTTT
TRBV29-1	many	-	TRBJ2-4	CSVAWLGNIKYF	TGCAGCGTTGCTTGGTTAGGAAACATTAAGTACTTC
TRBV20-1	many	TRBD2	TRBJ2-7	CSARTSGLLGEQYF	TGCAGTGCGAGGACTAGCGGGTTGTTAGGCGAGCAGTACTTC
TRBV15	many	-	TRBJ2-7	CATSRDPGAGYEQYF	TGTGCCACCAGCAGAGATCCCGGGGCGGGCTACGAGCAGTACTTC
TRBV12-3/TRBV12-4	-	-	TRBJ1-1	CASSPGLAAEAFF	TGTGCCAGCAGCCCGGGCCTGGCGGCTGAAGCTTTCTTT
TRBV18	many	TRBD2	TRBJ2-5	CASSPPTASGQETQYF	TGTGCCAGCTCACCACCGACGGCTAGCGGCCAAGAGACCCAGTACTTC
TRBV20-1	many	-	TRBJ2-2	CSARPPLGDTGELFF	TGCAGTGCTAGACCTCCCTTGGGGGACACCGGGGAGCTGTTTTTT
TRBV29-1	many	-	TRBJ2-5	CSVAWGAGETQYF	TGCAGCGTGGCGTGGGGGGCCGGGGAGACCCAGTACTTC
TRBV7-3	-	TRBD1	TRBJ1-2	CASSRQGRVYGYTF	TGTGCCAGCAGCCGACAGGGGCGCGTCTATGGCTACACCTTC
TRBV5-1	many	TRBD1	TRBJ1-1	CASSFGTAMNTEAFF	TGCGCCAGCAGCTTCGGGACAGCTATGAACACTGAAGCTTTCTTT
TRBV6-5	many	-	TRBJ2-5	CASSYSSSIETQYF	TGTGCCAGCAGTTACTCGTCTAGTATAGAGACCCAGTACTTC
TRBV24-1	-	-	TRBJ2-7	CATSDTGDQAYEQYF	TGTGCCACCAGTGATACGGGAGATCAAGCCTACGAGCAGTACTTC
TRBV11-2	many	TRBD1	TRBJ2-7	CASSTHRDRVYEQYF	TGTGCCAGCAGCACCCACCGGGACAGGGTATACGAGCAGTACTTC
TRBV7-9	-	-	TRBJ1-2	CANSLTGDYGYTF	TGTGCCAACAGCTTAACTGGTGACTATGGCTACACCTTC
TRBV6-2/TRBV6-3	many	TRBD1	TRBJ2-7	CASSQDRRRTYEQYF	TGTGCCAGCAGCCAGGACAGGAGACGCACCTACGAGCAGTACTTC
TRBV30	-	-	TRBJ2-7	CAWSPLGPSYEQYF	TGTGCCTGGAGTCCCCTGGGACCCTCCTACGAGCAGTACTTC
TRBV7-8	few	-	TRBJ2-4	CASSLQGRLAKNIQYF	TGTGCCAGCAGCTTGCAGGGGCGGTTAGCCAAAAACATTCAGTACTTC
TRBV20-1	many	TRBD1	TRBJ2-7	CSGLDRAVEQYF	TGCAGTGGGCTGGACAGGGCGGTCGAGCAGTACTTC
TRBV15	many	-	TRBJ2-5	CATSRDGGETRYF	TGTGCCACCAGCAGAGATGGCGGAGAGACCCGGTACTTC